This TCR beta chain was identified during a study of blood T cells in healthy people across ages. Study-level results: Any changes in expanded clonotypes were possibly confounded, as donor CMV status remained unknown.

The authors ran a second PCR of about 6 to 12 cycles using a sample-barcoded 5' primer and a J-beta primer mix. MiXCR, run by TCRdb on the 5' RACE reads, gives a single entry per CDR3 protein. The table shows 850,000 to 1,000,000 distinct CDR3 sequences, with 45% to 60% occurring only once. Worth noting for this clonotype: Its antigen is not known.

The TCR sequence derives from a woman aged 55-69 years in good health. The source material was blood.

The CDR3 spells CASSLETGGYSPLHF. CDR3 coding DNA: TGTGCCAGCAGTTTAGAGACAGGGGGCTATTCACCCCTCCACTTT. The J gene is TRBJ1-6, the V gene TRBV28, with 10 nucleotides matching TRBD1. Germline lookup yields CDR1 MDHEN and CDR2 SYDVKM. The CDR3 totals 15 residues. The J segment lost 8 bases and the V segment lost 2 bases, leaving 3 bases of the junction unmatched.